This TCR beta chain was captured in a study of Ad26.COV2.S vaccination and SARS-CoV-2 variants. The length of the CDR3 is 18 residues. Germline V gene sequence: CDR1 SGHAT, CDR2 FQNNGV. V dropped 1 base and J dropped 5; count of bases not matched to a gene: 12. Clones were read by immunoSEQ multiplex PCR, and TCRdb kept only the in-frame ones, dropping some. Here the sample spans around 270,000 clones, roughly nine tenths being singletons. The treatment: about 20 received Ad26.COV2.S at low or high dose, single or two shots; five or six received placebo; per-sample allocation not given. Samples were taken on day 63 after the first vaccine or placebo injection.

This receptor was identified in a person between 18 and 65 years old who received the Ad26.COV2.S COVID-19 vaccine or a placebo. The chain uses TRBV11-2 and TRBJ2-3, with 10 bases identical to TRBD2. Source: peripheral blood, taken in a trial of Ad26.COV2.S vaccine versus placebo. As DNA, the CDR3 is TGTGCCAGCAGCTTAGTGGGTCGTGATAGCGGGGGGCGAGATACGCAGTATTTT. Its translation: CASSLVGRDSGGRDTQYF.